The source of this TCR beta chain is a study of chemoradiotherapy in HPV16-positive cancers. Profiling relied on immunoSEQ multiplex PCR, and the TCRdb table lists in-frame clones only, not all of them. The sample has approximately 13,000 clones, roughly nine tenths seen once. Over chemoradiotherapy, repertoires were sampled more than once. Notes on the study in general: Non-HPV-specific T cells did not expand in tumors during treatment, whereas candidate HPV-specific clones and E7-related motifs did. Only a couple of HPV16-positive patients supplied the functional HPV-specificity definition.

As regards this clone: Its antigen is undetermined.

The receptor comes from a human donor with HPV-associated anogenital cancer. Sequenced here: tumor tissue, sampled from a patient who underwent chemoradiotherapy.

CDR3 region: CASSPDRLETQYF. Here the CDR3 DNA reads TGTGCCAGCAGCCCTGACAGGTTGGAGACCCAGTACTTC. This chain uses TRBV5-4 with TRBJ2-5; maybe TRBD1 (6 bases). Trimming stripped 4 bases from V and 5 bases from J, with 12 bases between. This CDR3 spans 13 amino acids. The germline V gene has CDR1 SGHNT and CDR2 YYREEE (reference sequence).